The clone carrying this TCR beta chain has at least ten counts. Its cognate antigen is unknown. The CDR3 length is 17 residues. Trimming pared 7 bases from V and 0 bases from J, leaving 22 bases between. Germline CDR1 reads SGHAT; CDR2 reads FQNNGV. This entry belongs to a study of early T cells in non-severe SARS-CoV-2 infection. Study results and limitations: VDJdb-based matching was biased toward anti-spike CD8 responses and missed private and CD4 specificities.

Molecules of cDNA were individually given unique molecular identifiers that were attached to them. Via MiXCR, TCRdb re-called the 5' RACE reads, giving one row per CDR3 protein. The sample holds 85,000 to 120,000 distinct CDR3 sequences, around 14% seen once. The receptor's source is an adult who was a healthcare worker with PCR-confirmed SARS-CoV-2 infection or an uninfected control (not recorded which). Sequencing was carried out using whole blood. J is TRBJ2-7 and V is TRBV11-2, with D perhaps TRBD2 (6 bases). CDR3 amino acids: CASTPSRDSLISYEQYF. The CDR3 DNA reads as TGTGCCAGCACCCCGAGCAGGGACTCTCTCATCTCCTACGAGCAGTACTTC.